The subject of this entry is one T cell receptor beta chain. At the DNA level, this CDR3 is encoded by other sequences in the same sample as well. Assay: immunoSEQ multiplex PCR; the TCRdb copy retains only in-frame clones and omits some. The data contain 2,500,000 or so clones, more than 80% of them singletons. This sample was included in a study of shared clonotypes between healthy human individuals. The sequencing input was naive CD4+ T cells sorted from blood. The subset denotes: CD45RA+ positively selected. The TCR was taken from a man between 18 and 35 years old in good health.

The CDR3 sequence: CAWNSLNTGELFF. The DNA of the CDR3 is TGTGCCTGGAACTCCCTCAACACCGGGGAGCTGTTTTTT. The genes are TRBV30 and TRBJ2-2; D is unresolved. The germline gives CDR1 GTSNPN, CDR2 SVGIG (reference sequence). V lost 4 bases and J 2 bases, leaving 8 bases between the germline ends. This CDR3 is built from 13 residues.